This T cell receptor beta chain was profiled in a study of neurological immune-mediated disorders. Time point of the sample: technical triplicate 2. This clonotype was counted ten times or more. The cDNA was synthesized by 5'RACE incorporating 10-nucleotide random UMIs. In TCRdb, the 5' RACE reads were re-called with MiXCR into one record per CDR3 protein. The sample consists of roughly 61,000 distinct CDR3 sequences, under 30% of them appearing once. The CDR3 is 14 residues long. V lost 8 bases and J 3 bases, leaving 16 bases between the germline ends. Germline V gene data show CDR1 as ENHRY and CDR2 as SYGVKD.

The TCR was taken from a man aged 55-75 years with HTLV-1-associated myelopathy (HAM/TSP). The J gene is TRBJ1-1, the V gene TRBV10-3; D perhaps matches TRBD1 (5 bases). The sequenced sample was PBMCs. CDR3: CAISQGLGYTEAFF. CDR3 coding DNA: TGTGCCATCTCGCAGGGCCTCGGTTACACTGAAGCTTTCTTT.